Following are 4 T cell receptor beta chains from one sample sequenced in a study of vaccination and CD4 T cells after COVID-19. Oncomine TCR Beta short-read sequencing was applied to DNA from cultured CD4+ T cells. TCRdb re-called the PCR reads through MiXCR, storing one row per CDR3 protein. The profile shows 9,000 to 13,000 distinct CDR3 sequences, around 23% of them singletons. For these TCRs, the target antigens are not known. Treatment reported: approximately nine-day PBMC culture with coronavirus spike peptide pools or control peptides (ViraFEST assay). The source material was CD4+ T cells from blood, cultured in vitro, sampled after SARS-CoV-2 vaccination. The origin of the receptors is a human donor who had recovered from COVID-19.

The CDR3 nucleotides are TGTGCCAGCAGTCACAGGGGGCTCTCTGGAAACACCATATATTTT. Protein: CASSHRGLSGNTIYF. This rearrangement joins TRBV28 to TRBJ1-3; 9 bases are shared with TRBD1. The CDR3 has 15 amino acids. Trimming at V came to 5 bases and at J to 0 bases, leaving 2 bases not matched to a gene. CDR1 and CDR2 (germline): MDHEN, SYDVKM.

This clonotype was detected only a few times. This chain uses TRBV6-1 with TRBJ1-1; no firm D call. V gave up 5 bases and J gave up 1 base, with 14 bases separating them. This CDR3 is built from 15 residues. CDR1 is MNHNS and CDR2 is SASEGT in the germline V gene. The CDR3 loop is CASSKREWRNTEAFF. DNA for the CDR3: TGTGCCAGCAGTAAACGTGAATGGAGGAACACTGAAGCTTTCTTT.

This clonotype has a handful of counts. The chain carries TRBV6-1 and TRBJ1-2; TRBD1 is a possible D gene (6 bases). The CDR3 runs to 16 residues. Deletions cut 7 bases from V and 4 bases from J, with 22 bases between. Germline V gene data show CDR1 as MNHNS and CDR2 as SASEGT. The DNA of the CDR3 is TGTGCCAGCATCCGAAGGGGGAGGGCCCCTGGCTATGGCTACACCTTC. Its translation is CASIRRGRAPGYGYTF.

This clonotype is categorized as medium-sized (0.01 to 0.1%). The chain has TRBV20-1 and TRBJ2-5; D is possibly TRBD1 (5 bases). Trimming removed 3 bases at V and 2 bases at J, with 10 bases between. The V gene's germline CDR1 is DFQATT and CDR2 SNEGSKA (reference sequence). The CDR3 runs to 13 residues. The CDR3 reads CSASSGQQETQYF. DNA of the CDR3: TGCAGTGCTAGTTCCGGACAACAAGAGACCCAGTACTTC.